These 5 T cell receptor beta chains were all obtained from the same sample, sequenced in a study of blood T cell repertoires in COVID-19. The repertoire was sequenced with immunoSEQ multiplex PCR; TCRdb's copy has only in-frame clones and lacks some. The sample records about 300,000 clones, 65% to 90% being singletons. Sample: peripheral blood. The receptors shown here come from a human donor in a cohort sampled during active COVID-19.

This clone came up once. Additional DNA sequences in this sample encode the identical CDR3. CDR3 sequence (DNA): TGCGCCAGCAGCTTATCAGGGGAAGAGACCCAGTACTTC. This translates into CASSLSGEETQYF. The chain has TRBV5-1 and TRBJ2-5, with a tentative D call TRBD1 (6 bases). Trimming removed 2 bases from V and 3 bases from J, with 8 bases in between. Germline CDR1 and CDR2: SGHRS and YFSETQ. There are 13 residues in the CDR3.

J is TRBJ2-7 and V is TRBV4-1; no clear D. Trimming pared 5 bases from V and 0 bases from J, leaving 14 bases between. Germline CDR1 and CDR2: MGHRA and YSYEKL. The CDR3 consists of 15 residues. The DNA for the CDR3 is TGCGCCAGCAGCGCACTCGCTGCGGACTCCTACGAGCAGTACTTC. Amino acids: CASSALAADSYEQYF.

This clone was recorded once. The rearrangement links TRBV10-2 to TRBJ1-5; D not certain. Germline V CDR1 and CDR2: WSHSY, SAAADI. The length of the CDR3 is 14 residues. V was cut by 6 bases and J by 1 base, with 10 bases left in between. CDR3 sequence reads: CASRAEGSNQPQHF. CDR3 coding DNA: TGCGCCAGCAGGGCCGAGGGCAGCAATCAGCCCCAGCATTTT.

The chain is built from TRBV18 and TRBJ2-2, with 7 bases aligning to TRBD2. J gave up 6 bases and V 4 bases, and 11 bases lay outside the gene matches. Looked up from germline, CDR1 is KGHSH and CDR2 is LQKENI. The CDR3 extends over 16 amino acids. The chain's CDR3 is CASSQTAGVTAGELFF. The CDR3 nucleotides are TGTGCCAGCTCACAGACCGCGGGAGTAACGGCCGGGGAGCTGTTTTTT.

The CDR3 region is CATSSPGQTNQKLFF. DNA for the CDR3: TGTGCCACCAGCTCACCGGGACAGACCAACCAAAAACTGTTTTTT. The J gene is TRBJ1-4, the V gene TRBV15; 7 bases match TRBD1. Looked up from germline, CDR1 is LNHNV and CDR2 is YYDKDF (reference sequence). J lost 9 bases, V lost 5 bases, and 12 bases had no gene match. This CDR3 region has 15 residues.